This T cell receptor (beta chain) was identified in a study of cytotoxic CD8 clonotypes in ibrutinib-treated CLL. Study information: Response samples were obtained once patients had received a median approximately 11 months of treatment, range 6 to 36.

The CDR3 extends over 14 amino acids. CDR1 and CDR2 from the germline V gene are MNHEY and SVGAGI. Trimming removed 6 bases from V and 4 bases from J, with 12 bases in between. This clone was seen a handful of times. No antigen is known for it. Profiling relied on immunoSEQ multiplex PCR, and the TCRdb table lists in-frame clones only, not all of them. The sample contains fewer than 85,000 clones, roughly 77% of which appear only once. Findings of the study overall: At ibrutinib response, clonality increased, and at progression it declined back toward baseline.

The sequence was obtained from a human donor with chronic lymphocytic leukemia. Here the sequenced sample was PBMCs, taken after 12 months of ibrutinib treatment. This rearrangement joins TRBV6-5 to TRBJ2-2; perhaps TRBD2 as D (6 bases). CDR3 sequence reads: CASSRRESTGELFF. The CDR3 region has the DNA TGTGCCAGCAGCCGGCGGGAATCCACCGGGGAGCTGTTTTTT.